This T cell receptor beta chain was sequenced in a study of T cell repertoires in cytomegalovirus infection. Study at large: Evidence of both CMV infection and a matching HLA type came from public TCR beta signatures.

One entry per CDR3 protein, called by TCRdb with MiXCR from the reads. The sample carries some 130,000 distinct CDR3 sequences, around 25% recorded once. Comments on this clonotype: No antigen is known for it.

Whole-study results and caveats: CMV-specific HLA-C-restricted TCR beta clonotypes dominated the ex vivo response. Of the TCR beta families, the public ones yielded a cumulative frequency that identified carriers of CMV plus the relevant HLA.

Germline CDR1 and CDR2: PRHDT and FYEKMQ (reference sequence). The CDR3 extends over 15 amino acids. With 5 bases removed from V and 0 bases from J, the gap between germline ends came to 11 bases. The sample consisted of PBMCs, sequenced either directly or after in vitro stimulation (not recorded which). The genes are TRBV13 and TRBJ2-1, with D tentatively TRBD2 (5 bases). This clonotype originated in a human donor in good health (CMV status not recorded). Some clones in this sample may be carry-over from other donors' samples. The CDR3 loop reads CASSPPEASYNEQFF. The CDR3 nucleotides read TGTGCCAGCAGCCCCCCGGAGGCCTCCTACAATGAGCAGTTCTTC.